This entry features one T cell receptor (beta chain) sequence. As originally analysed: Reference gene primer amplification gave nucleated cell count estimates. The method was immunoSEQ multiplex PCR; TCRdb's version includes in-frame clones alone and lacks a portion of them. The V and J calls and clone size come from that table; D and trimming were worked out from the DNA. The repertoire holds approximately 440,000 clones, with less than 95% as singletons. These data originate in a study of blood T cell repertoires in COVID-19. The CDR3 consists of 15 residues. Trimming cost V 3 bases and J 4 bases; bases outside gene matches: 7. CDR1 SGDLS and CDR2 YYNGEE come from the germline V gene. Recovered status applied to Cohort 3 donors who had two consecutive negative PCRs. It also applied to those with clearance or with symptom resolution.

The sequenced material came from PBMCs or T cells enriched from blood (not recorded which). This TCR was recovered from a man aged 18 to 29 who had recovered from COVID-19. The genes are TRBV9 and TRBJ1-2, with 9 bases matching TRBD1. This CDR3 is CASSANRGLIYGYTF. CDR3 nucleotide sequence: TGTGCCAGCAGCGCCAACAGGGGGCTGATCTATGGCTACACCTTC.